This passage covers 18 T cell receptor beta chains from one sample sequenced in a study of graft-versus-host responses after intestinal transplantation. TCRdb's table, derived via immunoSEQ multiplex PCR, lists solely in-frame clones and lacks some. The repertoire holds around 3,600 clones, with over 55% as singletons. Graft material was processed, releasing intraepithelial and lamina propria lymphocytes. The starting material was ileum tissue, obtained approximately 960 days after intestinal transplantation. The source is a human patient who received an intestinal transplant, so some T cells may come from the graft donor.

The CDR3 coding sequence is TGTGCCAGCAGTGTGGCAGGCGGCACTCAGCCCCAGCATTTT. As protein: CASSVAGGTQPQHF. V and J are TRBV6-5 and TRBJ1-5, with unresolved D. V was trimmed by 5 bases and J by 6 bases, leaving 14 bases between them. The germline gives CDR1 MNHEY, CDR2 SVGAGI. CDR3 size: 14 residues.

In its sample, this clone is large (0.1 to 1%). The chain uses TRBV5-5 and TRBJ2-1; D may correspond to TRBD1 or TRBD2 (6 bases each). Germline V lookup: CDR1 SGHKS, CDR2 YYEKEE (reference sequence). V shed 4 bases and J shed 7 bases, with 12 bases lying between them. The CDR3 sequence is 13 residues long. In nucleotides, the CDR3 is TGTGCCAGCAGCCTAACAGGGAGGAATGAGCAGTTCTTC. Encoded protein: CASSLTGRNEQFF.

This clone has just a few counts. This rearrangement joins TRBV28 to TRBJ1-2; D possibly corresponds to TRBD1 (6 bases). The CDR3 is 11 residues long. Germline CDR1 is MDHEN and CDR2 is SYDVKM. Trimming removed 9 bases at V and 8 bases at J, with 13 bases between. This CDR3 reads CASRDNRGYTF. CDR3 bases: TGTGCCAGTCGGGACAACCGAGGCTACACCTTC.

CDR3 region: CASSLRSAGYEQYV. CDR3 nucleotides: TGTGCCAGCAGCCTCCGGAGTGCGGGCTACGAGCAGTACGTC. J is TRBJ2-7 and V is TRBV7-2; maybe TRBD2 (5 bases). V was pared by 5 bases and J by 3 bases, with 14 bases between. The CDR3 is 14 amino acids. Germline V CDR1 and CDR2: SGHTA, FQGNSA.

In its sample, this clone was seen a few times. This chain links TRBV2 with TRBJ1-3; the D gene is possibly TRBD1 (5 bases). CDR3 length: 13 residues. CDR1 is SNHLY, CDR2 FYNNEI, per germline. Trimming took 7 bases from V and 3 from J, leaving 10 bases between them. The CDR3 region has the DNA TGTGCCAGCACCGACAGTCGTGGAAACACCATATATTTT. This codes for CASTDSRGNTIYF.

Within the sample, this clone is large. The chain carries TRBV10-1 and TRBJ2-2; the D is unclear. Germline values: CDR1 WNHNN, CDR2 SYGVQD (reference sequence). V was cut by 11 bases and J by 5 bases, with 12 bases left in between. The CDR3 is 12 residues long. CDR3 sequence (DNA): TGCGCCGTCGGGCGTCCAACCGGGGAGCTGTTTTTT. This encodes CAVGRPTGELFF.

In its sample, this clone is large. Other DNA variants within this sample encode the same CDR3. CDR3 DNA sequence: TGTGCCAGCAGCTTAGGACCGGGGCTGGAGGGAGAGACCCAGTACTTC. Translation: CASSLGPGLEGETQYF. This rearrangement joins TRBV7-6 to TRBJ2-5; D may be TRBD2 (6 bases). The CDR3 is 16 amino acids. Germline CDR1 reads SGHVS; CDR2 reads FNYEAQ. The V and J ends lost 1 base and 4 bases respectively, with 16 bases between them.

This clone was counted once. The chain has TRBV29-1 and TRBJ1-5; no clear D gene. Trimming shortened V by 5 bases and J by 3 bases, and 11 bases separated the two germline ends. Per the germline V gene, CDR1 is SQVTM and CDR2 is ANQGSEA. This CDR3 is 13 amino acids long. The CDR3 coding sequence is TGCAGCGTTAGTACGACTAACAATCAGCCCCAGCATTTT. It specifies CSVSTTNNQPQHF.

V usage is TRBV9 and J usage is TRBJ2-2; the D is unclear. V gave up 2 bases and J gave up 1 base, with 9 bases separating them. Germline values: CDR1 SGDLS, CDR2 YYNGEE. This CDR3 comprises 15 residues. The CDR3: CASSVQSLNTGELFF. CDR3 sequence (DNA): TGTGCCAGCAGCGTCCAGAGCCTGAACACCGGGGAGCTGTTTTTT.

The rearrangement joins TRBV5-1 to TRBJ2-2; maybe TRBD1 (5 bases). V was pared by 0 bases and J by 4 bases, with 13 bases between. This CDR3 has 16 residues. The germline gives CDR1 SGHRS, CDR2 YFSETQ. CDR3 protein: CASSLAGHPGTGELFF. The CDR3 coding sequence is TGCGCCAGCAGCTTGGCCGGACACCCCGGCACCGGGGAGCTGTTTTTT.

The chain combines TRBV2 with TRBJ2-7; 7 bases map to TRBD2. This CDR3 is 14 amino acids long. From germline, CDR1 is SNHLY and CDR2 FYNNEI. The V gene end was trimmed by 6 bases and the J gene end by 3 bases; junction bases not matched to a gene: 8. The CDR3 loop reads CASRREGSDYEQYF. The DNA for the CDR3 is TGTGCCAGCAGGAGGGAGGGCTCCGACTACGAGCAGTACTTC.

This clone was seen a few times. The J gene is TRBJ2-3, the V gene TRBV5-1, with 14 bases identical to TRBD2. V gave up 0 bases and J gave up 6 bases; unmatched junction bases: 6. The CDR3 is 17 residues long. Germline V gives CDR1 SGHRS, CDR2 YFSETQ. CDR3 sequence reads: CASSLETSGGDADTQYF. DNA of the CDR3: TGCGCCAGCAGCTTGGAGACTAGCGGGGGGGATGCTGATACGCAGTATTTT.

V gene TRBV9 combines with J gene TRBJ2-3; the D is unclear. CDR1 and CDR2 (germline): SGDLS, YYNGEE. V lost 4 bases and J lost 0, with 3 bases in between. This CDR3 comprises 12 residues. The CDR3 loop is CASSISTDTQYF. Here the CDR3 DNA reads TGTGCCAGCAGCATCAGCACAGATACGCAGTATTTT.

This chain uses TRBV10-3 with TRBJ2-7, with 8 nucleotides matching TRBD2. The CDR3 runs to 13 residues. V lost 4 bases and J lost 2; bases outside the gene matches: 1. The germline gives CDR1 ENHRY, CDR2 SYGVKD. CDR3 sequence (DNA): TGTGCCATCAGTGTCGGGGGGGCCTACGAGCAGTACTTC. Translated: CAISVGGAYEQYF.

This chain connects TRBV7-3 to TRBJ2-3; 8 bases match TRBD2. In germline, CDR1 is SGHTA, CDR2 FQGTGA. The CDR3 extends over 15 amino acids. J lost 3 bases, V lost 4 bases, and 6 bases had no gene match. DNA for the CDR3: TGTGCCAGCAGCTCCCGGGGGGGCGGAACAGATACGCAGTATTTT. Translated, it gives CASSSRGGGTDTQYF. The full variable domain, completed using reference TRBV7-3 and TRBJ2-3, is GAGVSQTPSNKVTEKGKYVELRCDPISGHTALYWYRQSLGQGPEFLIYFQGTGAADDSGLPNDRFFAVRPEGSVSTLKIQRTERGDSAVYLCASSSRGGGTDTQYFGPGTRLTVL.

V usage is TRBV6-6 and J usage is TRBJ2-3, with D perhaps given as TRBD1 or TRBD2 (5 bases each). This CDR3 spans 13 amino acids. Germline CDR1 MNHNY, CDR2 SVGAGI (reference sequence). The V and J ends lost 4 bases and 4 bases respectively, with 9 bases between them. CDR3 in DNA: TGTGCCAGCAGTTCTGGGACCTCAGATACGCAGTATTTT. It is translated as CASSSGTSDTQYF.

This chain links TRBV10-3 with TRBJ1-3, with 8 bases fitting TRBD1. The CDR3 has 15 residues. V shed 6 bases, J shed 4 bases, and the junction held 8 bases outside the gene matches. CDR1 and CDR2 (germline): ENHRY, SYGVKD. CDR3 nucleotide sequence: TGTGCCATCAGGGCCGACAGGGGAGAGGGAAACACCATATATTTT. Residues: CAIRADRGEGNTIYF.

About this clone: At one end, the junction sequence differs from germline, possibly due to a read error. The rearrangement links TRBV19 to TRBJ2-2, with 7 bases identical to TRBD1. Germline values: CDR1 LNHDA, CDR2 SQIVND (reference sequence). This CDR3 has 14 amino acids. The chain's CDR3 is CASSAQGNTRELFF. As DNA, the CDR3 is TGTGCCAGTAGTGCACAGGGGAACACCAGGGAGCTGTTTTTT.